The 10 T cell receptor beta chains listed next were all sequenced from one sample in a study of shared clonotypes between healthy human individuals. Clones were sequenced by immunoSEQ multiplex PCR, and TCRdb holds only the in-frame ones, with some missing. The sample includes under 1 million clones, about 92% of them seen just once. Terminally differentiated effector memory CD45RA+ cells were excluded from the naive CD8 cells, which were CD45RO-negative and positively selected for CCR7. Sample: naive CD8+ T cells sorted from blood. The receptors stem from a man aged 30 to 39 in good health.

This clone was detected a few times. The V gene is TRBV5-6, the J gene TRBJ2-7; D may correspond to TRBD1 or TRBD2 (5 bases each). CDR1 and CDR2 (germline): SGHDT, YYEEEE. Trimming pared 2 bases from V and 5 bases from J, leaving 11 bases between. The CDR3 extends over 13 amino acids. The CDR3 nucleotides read TGTGCCAGCAGCTTACCCGGGGCACACGAGCAGTACTTC. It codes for CASSLPGAHEQYF.

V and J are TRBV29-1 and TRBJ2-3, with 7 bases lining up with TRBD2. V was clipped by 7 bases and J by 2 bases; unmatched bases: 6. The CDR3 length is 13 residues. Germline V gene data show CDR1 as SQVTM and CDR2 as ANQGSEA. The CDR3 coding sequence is TGCAGCGCGAAGCGGGATACCACAGATACGCAGTATTTT. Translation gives CSAKRDTTDTQYF.

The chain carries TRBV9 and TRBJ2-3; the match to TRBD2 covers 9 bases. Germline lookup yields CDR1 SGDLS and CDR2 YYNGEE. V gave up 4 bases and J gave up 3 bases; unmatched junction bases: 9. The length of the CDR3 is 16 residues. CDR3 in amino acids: CASSPALSGRTDTQYF. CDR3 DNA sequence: TGTGCCAGCAGCCCCGCTTTGAGCGGGAGGACAGATACGCAGTATTTT.

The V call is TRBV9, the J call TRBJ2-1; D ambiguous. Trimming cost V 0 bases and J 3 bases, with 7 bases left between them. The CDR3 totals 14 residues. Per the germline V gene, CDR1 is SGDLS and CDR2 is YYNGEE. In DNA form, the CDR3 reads TGTGCCAGCAGCGTAGATGCTGACTACAATGAGCAGTTCTTC. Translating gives CASSVDADYNEQFF.

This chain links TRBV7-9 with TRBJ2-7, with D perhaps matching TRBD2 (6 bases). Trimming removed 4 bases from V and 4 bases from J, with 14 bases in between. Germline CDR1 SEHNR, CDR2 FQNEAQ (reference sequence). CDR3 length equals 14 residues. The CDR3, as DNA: TGTGCCAGCAGCTCAACGACTAGATTGTACGAGCAGTACTTC. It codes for CASSSTTRLYEQYF.

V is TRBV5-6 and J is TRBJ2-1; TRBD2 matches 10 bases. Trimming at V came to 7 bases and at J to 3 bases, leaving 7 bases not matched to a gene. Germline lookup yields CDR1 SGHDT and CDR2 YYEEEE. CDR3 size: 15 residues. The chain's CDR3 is CASPPLAGDYNEQFF. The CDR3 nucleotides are TGTGCCAGCCCCCCCCTAGCGGGGGACTACAATGAGCAGTTCTTC.

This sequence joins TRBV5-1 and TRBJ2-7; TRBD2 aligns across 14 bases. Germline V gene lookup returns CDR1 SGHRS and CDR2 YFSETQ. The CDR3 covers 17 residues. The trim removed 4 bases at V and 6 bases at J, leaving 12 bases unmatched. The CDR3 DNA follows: TGCGCCAGCAGCGTATTGACGGGACTAGCGGGAGCTTTCGAGCAGTACTTC. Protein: CASSVLTGLAGAFEQYF.

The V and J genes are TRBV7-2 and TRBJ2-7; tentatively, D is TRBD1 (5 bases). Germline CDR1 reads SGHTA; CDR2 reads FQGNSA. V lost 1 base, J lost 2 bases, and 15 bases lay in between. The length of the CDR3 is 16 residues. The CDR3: CASSLGARTTTYEQYF. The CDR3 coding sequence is TGTGCCAGCAGCTTAGGGGCCAGGACAACGACCTACGAGCAGTACTTC.

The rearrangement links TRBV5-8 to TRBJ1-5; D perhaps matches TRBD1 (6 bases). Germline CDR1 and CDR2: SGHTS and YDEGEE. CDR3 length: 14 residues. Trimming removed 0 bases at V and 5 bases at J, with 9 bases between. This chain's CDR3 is CASSLVQGDQPQHF. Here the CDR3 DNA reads TGTGCCAGCAGCTTGGTACAGGGAGATCAGCCCCAGCATTTT.

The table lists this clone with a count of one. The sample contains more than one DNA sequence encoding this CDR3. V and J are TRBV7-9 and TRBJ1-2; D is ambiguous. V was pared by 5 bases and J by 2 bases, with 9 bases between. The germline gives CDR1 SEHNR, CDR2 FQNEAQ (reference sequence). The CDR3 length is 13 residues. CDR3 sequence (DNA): TGTGCCAGCAGCCGGACGGTAAACTATGGCTACACCTTC. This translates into CASSRTVNYGYTF.